Reported below is one T cell receptor (beta chain). What this receptor recognizes is not known. Per-base quality was not reported, and no clone a single base away is much larger than it. The receptor library was made with the immunoSEQ multiplex PCR assay. TCRdb stores this immuneACCESS table with in-frame sequences only. Part of the clones is absent; in the studies checked, under half of the shortfall reflects unresolved V genes, and no reason is known for the rest. Counted in this sample were just under 550,000 clones; 75% to 85% of them appeared once. The top ten hold more than 0.01% of the sample. The data belong to a study of shared T cell receptors in the human thymus (dated by TCRdb to the early 2020s). Describing the broader study: The study examined how self-reactive, shared T-cell receptor alpha chains are generated in the human thymus.

CDR1 and CDR2 (SGHRS, YFSETQ) derive from the germline V gene. The CDR3 holds 18 amino acids from the cysteine to the phenylalanine. Only the CDR3 region is kept as DNA, spanning 54 bases read in frame from base 1. For this chain, trimming is 0 bases at the V end and 2 bases at the J end, and the number of junction bases without a gene match is 8. The data also belong to a second study, concerning human thymus T cells. As the second study states: The donors were immunologically healthy infants in Finland who had open corrective cardiac surgery for congenital heart defects. The thymus tissue came from surgical resects taken out during corrective cardiac surgery. Usage of V and J gene segments appeared to be biased in both the thymic and the peripheral blood repertoires. The related research found that thymic TCR repertoires overlapped highly between unrelated individuals. The study used under 10 infant thymus samples plus four related peripheral blood samples to characterize TCR alpha and beta repertoires. The infant donors were about 7 to 244 days old, and the cohort included several males and two females. Thymocytes were freed from the tissue by mechanical means and kept at -70 degrees C as pellets of roughly 8.5-30 million cells. A QIAsymphony instrument was used to extract genomic DNA from frozen cell pellets. TCRB and TCRAD loci were amplified from a standardized quantity of quality-controlled genomic DNA using the immunoSEQ multiplex PCR assay. Amplicons spanned the V(D)J region at a length sufficient to cover the CDR3 and identify V and J genes. Amplicon sequencing was performed on an Illumina platform through the commercial immunoSEQ service. Primer bias and sequencing errors were corrected as previously described, and TCRAD and TCRB were defined on the basis of the IMGT database. immunoSEQ Analyzer 3.0 and VDJTools were used for repertoire analysis, which covered basic statistics, V/J segment usage, diversity estimates, rarefaction and pairwise overlap. Chao1, ChaoE, Efron-Thisted, Shannon and inverse Simpson indices were used to estimate diversity, which was also estimated on datasets down-sampled to the smallest sample. Repertoire overlap was determined by strict matching of CDR3 nucleotide sequence, V gene and J gene, and Jaccard-based multidimensional scaling clustering was applied. Thymus samples yielded on average about 810,000 unique TCRB clonotypes, compared with 80,000 to 85,000 from blood samples.

The V gene is TRBV5-1 and the J gene is TRBJ1-3; a stretch of 10 junction bases matches TRBD1. The TCR comes from a boy less than two years old with a congenital heart defect. Donor details come from another sample of the same person, matched by shared clones. Sequenced material: thymocytes. The DNA reads TGCGCCAGCAGCTTGGGGTCCGGGACAGGGGCCGCTGGAAACACCATATATTTT. Translated, this is CASSLGSGTGAAGNTIYF.